These 23 T cell receptor beta chains were sequenced from one sample in a study of T cell clonality in common variable immunodeficiency. Libraries were prepared by immunoSEQ multiplex PCR; TCRdb keeps only in-frame clonotypes and omits some of them. The specimen has approximately 57,000 clones, none found just once. Sequencing was performed on peripheral blood mononuclear cells. The receptors shown here come from a person between 18 and 75 years old in good health.

In its sample, this clone was seen many times. The read falls 3 residues short of the CDR3 end, and the missing part is taken from the germline J gene. This chain joins TRBV10-3 and TRBJ2-1; D gene ambiguous. CDR3 length: 12 amino acids. The V and J ends lost 3 bases and 5 bases respectively, with 5 bases between them. The germline V gene encodes CDR1 ENHRY and CDR2 SYGVKD. CDR3 bases read: TGTGCCATCAGTGACAGTCACAATGAG. As protein: CAISDSHNE. The CDR3 reads in full as CAISDSHNEQFF.

Ten or more counts support this clone. The CDR3 end lies 3 residues beyond the end of the read and is filled in from the germline J gene. The gene calls are TRBV7-2 and TRBJ1-2; D possibly corresponds to TRBD1 (5 bases). The V end lost 0 bases, the J end lost 6 bases, and 14 bases lay between the germline ends. Germline loops: CDR1 SGHTA, CDR2 FQGNSA. CDR3 length: 15 amino acids. CDR3 bases read: TGTGCCAGCAGCTTAGCGAGGGGTAGCGGGGATGGC. It is translated as CASSLARGSGDG. The full CDR3 protein is CASSLARGSGDGYTF.

This clone came up many times. The CDR3 is cut off 3 residues early in the read; its end comes from the germline J gene. V usage is TRBV5-1 and J usage is TRBJ2-6; 9 nucleotides line up with TRBD1. CDR1 and CDR2 (germline): SGHRS, YFSETQ. CDR3 size: 18 residues. V lost 0 bases and J lost 2; bases outside the gene matches: 6. Here the CDR3 reads CASSLVGQGRTGANVLTF. Partial CDR3 DNA: TGCGCCAGCAGCTTGGTTGGACAGGGGAGAACTGGGGCCAACGTC.

This clone has ten or more counts. Sequence at one end of the junction differs from germline and may be a read error. The CDR3 DNA, read in part, is TGCGCCAGCAGCCAAGAGCGGGGGGGCCAAGAGACC. Protein product: CASSQERGGQET. The full CDR3 protein reads CASSQERGGQETQYF. V is TRBV4-2 and J is TRBJ2-5, with 10 bases lining up with TRBD2. Read coverage stops 3 residues before the CDR3 terminus; the germline J gene supplies the remainder. This CDR3 has 15 amino acids. Germline CDR1 reads LGHNA; CDR2 reads YNFKEQ.

This clone was seen ten or more times. The sequence runs out 3 residues before the end of the CDR3; the remainder is reconstructed from the germline J gene. The gene calls are TRBV20-1 and TRBJ2-5; D is perhaps TRBD2 (7 bases). The CDR3 is made up of 16 amino acids. Trimming removed 6 bases at V and 5 bases at J, with 25 bases between. The germline CDR1 and CDR2 sequences are DFQATT and SNEGSKA (reference sequence). CDR3 bases read: TGCAGTGCCTCTCGGGGGGCAGGGGCGACTAGGGAGACC. Its translation: CSASRGAGATRET. The entire CDR3 protein reads CSASRGAGATRETQYF.

This clone was seen at least ten times. The read ends 3 residues shy of where the CDR3 ends; the end is completed using the germline J gene. Other DNA sequences from this sample encode an identical CDR3 as well. The J gene is TRBJ1-5, the V gene TRBV4-1; D may be TRBD1 (6 bases). Per the germline V gene, CDR1 is MGHRA and CDR2 is YSYEKL. The CDR3 covers 14 residues. Trimming removed 1 base at V and 6 bases at J, with 10 bases between. Incomplete CDR3 DNA: TGCGCCAGCAGCCAAGGCAGAGGGGGTCAGCCC. This codes for CASSQGRGGQP. The entire CDR3 sequence reads CASSQGRGGQPQHF.

In its sample, this clone was seen many times. The observed sequence ends 3 residues before the CDR3 terminus, with the missing tail filled in from the germline J gene. The rearrangement joins TRBV5-1 to TRBJ2-3; 7 nucleotides agree with TRBD1. Germline loops: CDR1 SGHRS, CDR2 YFSETQ. This CDR3 comprises 18 residues. V lost 0 bases to trimming and J lost 0 bases; unmatched junction nucleotides: 10. This CDR3 reads CASSLAERGRGSTDTQYF. CDR3 DNA (partial): TGCGCCAGCAGCTTGGCCGAGAGGGGGCGCGGTAGCACAGATACG. Combining the CDR3 with reference TRBV5-1 and TRBJ2-3 gives the whole variable domain KAGVTQTPRYLIKTRGQQVTLSCSPISGHRSVSWYQQTPGQGLQFLFEYFSETQRNKGNFPGRFSGRQFSNSRSEMNVSTLELGDSALYLCASSLAERGRGSTDTQYFGPGTRLTVL.

This clone occurred many times. The read gets to within 3 residues of the CDR3 end, and the germline J gene fills in the rest. This sequence joins TRBV19 and TRBJ1-2, with D perhaps TRBD1 (5 bases). The CDR3 extends over 11 amino acids. The germline V gene has CDR1 LNHDA and CDR2 SQIVND (reference sequence). Between the trimmed V and J ends, which lost 6 bases and 7 bases, there was a span of 9 bases. Partial CDR3 DNA: TGTGCCAGTAGGGGGGGTTTTGGC. This encodes CASRGGFG. The CDR3 in its entirety is CASRGGFGYTF.

This clone was recorded at least ten times. Coverage ceases 3 residues before the CDR3 finishes, and the germline J gene fills in the end. V gene TRBV7-2 combines with J gene TRBJ2-3; 7 bases map to TRBD1. The germline V gene encodes CDR1 SGHTA and CDR2 FQGNSA. This CDR3 has 16 residues. V lost 0 bases and J lost 4; bases outside the gene matches: 7. The CDR3 reads CASSLALRGGADTQYF. The CDR3 DNA, read in part, is TGTGCCAGCAGCTTAGCGCTAAGAGGGGGCGCAGATACG.

This clone was seen repeatedly, ten times or more. The CDR3 region is CASSFSRLLTDTQYF. The CDR3 DNA, read in part, is TGTGCCAGCAGCTTTTCACGACTACTCACAGATACG. The rearrangement uses TRBV7-2 and TRBJ2-3; D might be TRBD2 (5 bases). From the germline J gene comes the end of the CDR3, since the read stops 3 residues before it. Germline CDR1 and CDR2: SGHTA and FQGNSA. CDR3 length: 15 residues. V was trimmed by 3 bases and J by 2 bases, leaving 12 bases between them.

This clone came up many times. The read stops 3 residues short of the end of the CDR3; the missing end is completed from the germline J gene. The genes are TRBV10-3 and TRBJ2-7; D gene unclear. Germline CDR1 ENHRY, CDR2 SYGVKD. The CDR3 sequence is 12 residues long. V lost 4 bases to trimming and J lost 1 base, with 5 bases between them. The CDR3 bases that were read are TGTGCCATCAGTGCCGTGTCCTACGAG. Amino acid sequence: CAISAVSYE. In full, the CDR3 reads CAISAVSYEQYF.

This clone has ten or more counts. The CDR3 goes on 3 residues after the read ends, and that part is filled in from the germline J gene. V usage is TRBV30 and J usage is TRBJ1-2; no reliable D call. CDR3 size: 14 residues. Deletions cut 2 bases from V and 0 bases from J, with 10 bases between. The V gene's germline CDR1 is GTSNPN and CDR2 SVGIG (reference sequence). CDR3 amino acids: CAWSWQQANYGYTF. The CDR3 bases that were read are TGTGCCTGGAGTTGGCAACAAGCTAACTATGGC.

This clone has a count of ten or more. The CDR3 end falls 3 residues outside the read, so it is completed with the germline J gene. This chain uses TRBV6-1 with TRBJ1-2, with D perhaps TRBD1 (6 bases). V lost 3 bases and J lost 5, with 13 bases in between. CDR1 is MNHNS and CDR2 is SASEGT in the germline V gene. This CDR3 has 14 amino acids. The sequenced part of the CDR3 DNA is TGTGCCAGCAGTGACACCGGCACAGGGTATGGC. It translates to CASSDTGTGYG. The full CDR3 protein is CASSDTGTGYGYTF.

There are many counts of this clone. Read sequence stops 3 residues before the CDR3 end, and the germline J gene provides the missing end. The chain is built from TRBV7-6 and TRBJ2-5; D is perhaps TRBD1 or TRBD2 (7 bases each). V was clipped by 4 bases and J by 2 bases, with 23 bases between them. This CDR3 comprises 18 residues. The V gene's germline CDR1 is SGHVS and CDR2 FNYEAQ. The sequenced part of the CDR3 DNA is TGTGCCAGCAGCTCTCGACTCCCCAGGGGGGAGGGACAAGAGACC. Translating gives CASSSRLPRGEGQET. The whole CDR3 protein is CASSSRLPRGEGQETQYF.

The sample holds a few counts of this clone. The read comes to an end 3 residues before the CDR3 does, leaving the germline J gene to fill in the end. The chain has TRBV10-2 and TRBJ2-3; 9 bases are a match to TRBD1. Germline lookup yields CDR1 WSHSY and CDR2 SAAADI. V shed 6 bases, J shed 2 bases, and the junction held 6 bases outside the gene matches. The CDR3 is 15 amino acids. The CDR3 DNA, read in part, is TGCGCCAGCAGGAAAACAGGGGGCATCACAGATACG. It specifies CASRKTGGITDT. The whole CDR3 region reads CASRKTGGITDTQYF.

Concerning this clone itself: The read gets to within 3 residues of the CDR3 end, and the germline J gene fills in the rest. This chain joins TRBV19 and TRBJ1-1, with TRBD1 matching over 7 bases. V lost 6 bases, J lost 3 bases, and 13 bases stayed unmatched. The CDR3 runs to 16 residues. CDR1 is LNHDA and CDR2 is SQIVND in the germline V gene (reference sequence). CDR3 DNA, as far as it was read: TGTGCCAGTAGCCCATCCCGGGACAGATTGTACACTGAA. This translates into CASSPSRDRLYTE. The whole CDR3 protein is CASSPSRDRLYTEAFF.

This clone was recorded at least ten times. The read gets to within 3 residues of the CDR3 end, and the germline J gene fills in the rest. At the DNA level, this CDR3 is encoded by other sequences in the same sample as well. The chain employs TRBV29-1 and TRBJ1-2, with D perhaps matching TRBD1 (5 bases). The CDR3 is 13 amino acids. Germline V CDR1 and CDR2: SQVTM, ANQGSEA. V was pared by 5 bases and J by 0 bases, with 10 bases between. CDR3 in amino acids: CSVRQTANYGYTF. The CDR3 DNA, read in part, is TGCAGCGTTCGACAGACAGCTAACTATGGC.

This clone showed up just a few times. The chain's CDR3 is CAWVQRGQAQYF. The sequenced CDR3 bases are TGTGCCTGGGTTCAGCGGGGGCAGGCG. This chain uses TRBV30 with TRBJ2-3; 8 bases fit TRBD2. The read terminates 3 residues before the CDR3 end, so the remaining end is supplied by the germline J gene. This CDR3 is 12 amino acids long. From germline, CDR1 is GTSNPN and CDR2 SVGIG (reference sequence).

This clone was seen at least ten times. The read ends 3 residues before the CDR3 terminus; that terminus is restored from the germline J gene. The chain couples TRBV2 to TRBJ1-4; 8 nucleotides align to TRBD1. V dropped 7 bases and J dropped 0; count of bases not matched to a gene: 7. The CDR3 is made up of 16 amino acids. Looked up from germline, CDR1 is SNHLY and CDR2 is FYNNEI. The DNA read from the CDR3 is TGTGCCAGCATCCCGGACAGGGCGGCAACTAATGAAAAA. Translating it yields CASIPDRAATNEK. Given in full, the CDR3 is CASIPDRAATNEKLFF.

This clone was seen at least ten times. Read coverage stops 3 residues before the CDR3 terminus; the germline J gene supplies the remainder. The genes are TRBV6-2 or TRBV6-3 and TRBJ1-5; 7 bases match TRBD1. Trimming took 5 bases from V and 7 from J; bases not matched to a gene: 14. Per the germline V gene, CDR1 is MNHEY and CDR2 is SVGEGT. The CDR3 runs 16 residues. CDR3 DNA, as far as it was read: TGTGCCAGCAGTAGAGAGCCCCGACAGGGAGGCCAGCCC. This encodes CASSREPRQGGQP. The complete CDR3 reads CASSREPRQGGQPQHF.

This clone was recorded many times. The CDR3 end lies 3 residues beyond the end of the read and is filled in from the germline J gene. The chain couples TRBV28 to TRBJ2-3; D remains ambiguous. This CDR3 is built from 10 residues. Trimming removed 7 bases from V and 5 bases from J, with 4 bases in between. CDR1 is MDHEN and CDR2 is SYDVKM in the germline V gene. The CDR3 loop is CASIGDTQYF. CDR3 DNA, as far as it was read: TGTGCCAGCATCGGAGATACG.

This clone has at least ten counts. The CDR3 is cut off 3 residues early in the read; its end comes from the germline J gene. The J gene is TRBJ2-1, the V gene TRBV10-3, with a tentative D call TRBD2 (6 bases). CDR1 is ENHRY, CDR2 SYGVKD, per germline. The CDR3 runs to 16 residues. The V gene lost 0 bases and the J gene lost 2 bases, with 11 bases spanning the gap. CDR3 sequence reads: CAISESGGLPYNEQFF. Partial CDR3 DNA: TGTGCCATCAGTGAGTCGGGGGGTCTTCCCTACAATGAG.

The sample holds many counts of this clone. From the germline J gene comes the end of the CDR3, since the read stops 3 residues before it. The rearrangement uses TRBV29-1 and TRBJ2-5; 12 nucleotides line up with TRBD2. Per the germline V gene, CDR1 is SQVTM and CDR2 is ANQGSEA. The CDR3 is 14 amino acids. The V gene end was trimmed by 4 bases and the J gene end by 3 bases; junction bases not matched to a gene: 3. This CDR3 is CSVAGLAGKETQYF. Incomplete CDR3 DNA: TGCAGCGTTGCCGGACTAGCGGGGAAAGAGACC.